The TCR beta chain described here comes from a study of Graves' ophthalmopathy and Graves' hyperthyroidism. Study results and limitations: The model achieved 70.59% sensitivity and 72% to 85% specificity for ophthalmopathy progression.

The CDR3 covers 13 residues. Germline V lookup: CDR1 WNHNN, CDR2 SYGVQD (reference sequence). Trimming removed 5 bases from V and 0 bases from J, with 5 bases in between. People with hyperthyroidism were aged 18 to 65 and newly diagnosed, under 2 months' duration. Amplified TCR beta CDR3 regions were obtained using RNA transcripts as template. Second-round multiplex PCR came after first-round RT-PCR with HTBI primers. One entry per CDR3 protein results from TCRdb running MiXCR on the multiplex PCR reads. The sample has 600,000 to 650,000 distinct CDR3 sequences, about a fifth seen once. This clonotype was recorded many times. The antigen remains undetermined.

V gene TRBV10-1 combines with J gene TRBJ1-3, with unresolved D. Material: peripheral blood. The sequence was collected from a woman between 18 and 29 years old with stable Graves' hyperthyroidism. Some clones in this sample may be carry-over from other donors' samples. DNA for the CDR3: TGCGCCAGCAGTATTGGCTCTGGAAACACCATATATTTT. Amino acids: CASSIGSGNTIYF.